The rows below give T cell receptor beta chains drawn from one sample of a study of T cells in Graves' hyperthyroidism and ophthalmopathy. TCRdb re-derived calls from the multiplex PCR reads in MiXCR, one entry per CDR3 protein. Of about 98,000 distinct CDR3 sequences listed, 35% to 45% were seen once; the top ten hold around 9.6%. Sample: peripheral blood or thyroid tissue (not recorded which). The source is a woman aged 30 to 39 with Graves' hyperthyroidism. CDR3s include the opening cysteine and the closing phenylalanine or tryptophan. D genes are given only for firm matches. For some rows the clone size is stated as once, few or many, or as a class when expanded; others skip it.

16,TRBV12-3/TRBV12-4,many,-,TRBJ1-3,CASNPMGQVSGNTIYF,TGTGCCAGCAACCCAATGGGACAAGTCTCTGGAAACACCATATATTTT
12,TRBV5-1,many,-,TRBJ1-1,CASSLVKGEAFF,TGCGCCAGCAGCTTGGTAAAGGGGGAAGCTTTCTTT
14,TRBV14,many,-,TRBJ1-1,CASSQDNRKTEAFF,TGTGCCAGCAGCCAAGATAACCGGAAAACTGAAGCTTTCTTT
16,TRBV20-1,many,TRBD2,TRBJ2-2,CSARDRRLAGAGELFF,TGCAGTGCTAGAGATAGGAGGCTAGCGGGAGCCGGGGAGCTGTTTTTT
15,TRBV5-1,many,-,TRBJ1-1,CASSFSEGMNTEAFF,TGCGCCAGCAGCTTCTCCGAAGGGATGAACACTGAAGCTTTCTTT
15,TRBV3-1,many,-,TRBJ2-7,CASSQPGHRSHEQYF,TGTGCCAGCAGCCAGCCGGGACATAGGTCTCACGAGCAGTACTTC
11,TRBV7-3,-,-,TRBJ2-2,CASSSDGELFF,TGTGCCAGCAGCTCGGACGGGGAGCTGTTTTTT
16,TRBV5-1,many,TRBD1,TRBJ1-6,CASRGTGGRIGSPLHF,TGCGCCAGCAGGGGGACAGGGGGCCGAATTGGATCACCCCTCCACTTT
15,TRBV7-6,once,TRBD2,TRBJ2-7,CASSLGTSGATEQYF,TGTGCCAGCAGCTTAGGGACTAGCGGGGCAACCGAGCAGTACTTC
14,TRBV7-6,many,-,TRBJ1-1,CASSLGRPNTEAFF,TGTGCCAGCAGCTTAGGGCGGCCGAACACTGAAGCTTTCTTT
15,TRBV4-2,many,TRBD2,TRBJ2-5,CASSSLAGGGETQYF,TGTGCCAGCAGCTCCCTAGCGGGAGGGGGAGAGACCCAGTACTTC
14,TRBV6-5,many,-,TRBJ1-6,CASSYDGDNSPLHF,TGTGCCAGCAGTTACGACGGAGATAATTCACCCCTCCACTTT
13,TRBV2,many,-,TRBJ1-1,CASSGGRASEAFF,TGTGCCAGCAGTGGTGGCAGGGCTTCTGAAGCTTTCTTT
16,TRBV15,once,TRBD2,TRBJ2-5,CATSSPGLALQETQYF,TGTGCCACCAGCAGCCCGGGACTAGCCCTACAAGAGACCCAGTACTTC
12,TRBV19,many,-,TRBJ1-2,CASRDQNYGYTF,TGTGCCAGTAGGGACCAAAACTATGGCTACACCTTC
13,TRBV7-8,-,TRBD2,TRBJ2-7,CASSLYGGNEQYF,TGTGCCAGCAGCTTGTACGGGGGGAACGAGCAGTACTTC
15,TRBV5-1,many,-,TRBJ2-5,CASSLEGRQEQTQYF,TGCGCCAGCAGCTTGGAAGGCAGGCAGGAGCAGACCCAGTACTTC
15,TRBV14,-,TRBD1,TRBJ1-2,CASSPRTGNAYGYTF,TGTGCCAGCAGCCCCCGGACAGGGAACGCCTATGGCTACACCTTC
13,TRBV7-2,many,-,TRBJ1-5,CASRLNSNQPQHF,TGTGCCAGCAGACTGAATAGCAATCAGCCCCAGCATTTT
15,TRBV4-1,many,-,TRBJ1-1,CASSQVDTGNTEAFF,TGCGCCAGCAGCCAAGTCGACACCGGCAACACTGAAGCTTTCTTT
14,TRBV5-6,many,TRBD2,TRBJ2-5,CASFRAGEKETQYF,TGTGCCAGCTTCCGGGCGGGAGAGAAGGAGACCCAGTACTTC
17,TRBV7-9,-,TRBD2,TRBJ2-7,CASSSTGLAGKYYEQYF,TGTGCCAGCAGCTCCACGGGACTAGCGGGGAAGTACTACGAGCAGTACTTC
19,TRBV10-3,-,TRBD2,TRBJ2-5,CAISRAGLFAAGGGETQYF,TGTGCCATCAGTCGTGCCGGCCTGTTCGCAGCGGGAGGGGGGGAGACCCAGTACTTC
19,TRBV12-5,many,-,TRBJ2-5,CASLFTWAVRHLKKETQYF,TGTGCTAGTCTGTTTACATGGGCGGTAAGGCACCTAAAGAAAGAGACCCAGTACTTC
15,TRBV6-1,many,TRBD2,TRBJ2-7,CASSPRRLADYEQYF,TGTGCCAGCAGTCCAAGGAGGCTAGCGGACTACGAGCAGTACTTC
15,TRBV4-1,many,-,TRBJ1-3,CASSPFDWFGNTIYF,TGCGCCAGCAGCCCTTTTGACTGGTTCGGAAACACCATATATTTT
12,TRBV5-4,few,-,TRBJ2-7,CASSLESYEQYF,TGTGCCAGCAGCTTGGAATCCTACGAGCAGTACTTC
12,TRBV4-2,-,-,TRBJ2-7,CASSQDRQQQYF,TGTGCCAGCAGCCAAGATCGACAACAGCAGTACTTC
14,TRBV7-3,many,TRBD2,TRBJ2-3,CASSLTSRTDTQYF,TGTGCCAGCTCCTTGACTAGCCGCACAGATACGCAGTATTTT
14,TRBV2,once,TRBD1,TRBJ2-7,CASSRDRAAYEQYF,TGTGCCAGCAGTAGAGACAGGGCGGCGTACGAGCAGTACTTC
15,TRBV5-6,many,-,TRBJ2-7,CASSPNSGPPYEQYF,TGTGCCAGCAGCCCAAACTCTGGCCCCCCCTACGAGCAGTACTTC
13,TRBV7-9,many,-,TRBJ1-1,CASSLGTYTEAFF,TGTGCCAGCAGCTTAGGGACATACACTGAAGCTTTCTTT
13,TRBV20-1,once,-,TRBJ2-7,CSARVVGSYEQSF,TGCAGCGCTAGAGTAGTAGGCAGCTACGAGCAGTCCTTC
16,TRBV20-1,-,TRBD2,TRBJ2-5,CSARVPTSGNVGTQYF,TGCAGTGCTAGAGTGCCGACTAGCGGGAACGTCGGGACCCAGTACTTC
14,TRBV5-1,-,TRBD1,TRBJ2-7,CASSSGQGTYEQHF,TGCGCCAGCAGCTCGGGACAGGGAACCTACGAGCAGCACTTC
14,TRBV13,-,-,TRBJ1-1,CASRGGRVNTEAFF,TGTGCCAGCAGGGGGGGACGGGTGAACACTGAAGCTTTCTTT
13,TRBV20-1,-,TRBD1,TRBJ1-1,CSARPGQGAEAFF,TGCAGTGCTAGACCCGGACAGGGCGCTGAAGCTTTCTTT
14,TRBV7-9,-,-,TRBJ1-2,CASGHDQRYYGYTF,TGTGCCAGCGGCCACGACCAGCGATACTATGGCTACACCTTC
14,TRBV5-1,many,TRBD1,TRBJ2-5,CASSWDRGSETQYF,TGCGCCAGCAGCTGGGACAGGGGTTCAGAGACCCAGTACTTC
15,TRBV6-5,-,TRBD1,TRBJ1-2,CASSSRQGHDYGYTF,TGTGCCAGCAGTTCCCGACAGGGGCATGACTATGGCTACACCTTC
13,TRBV7-2,-,TRBD1,TRBJ2-4,CASSLRQGNIQYF,TGTGCCAGCAGCCTAAGACAGGGGAACATTCAGTACTTC
13,TRBV7-3,-,-,TRBJ1-1,CASSPGWNTEAFF,TGTGCCAGCAGTCCTGGATGGAACACTGAAGCTTTCTTT
14,TRBV5-6,-,TRBD1,TRBJ1-2,CASSLLQGAYGYTF,TGTGCCAGCAGTTTACTCCAGGGGGCGTATGGCTACACCTTC
13,TRBV5-1,-,-,TRBJ1-1,CASRTGDTNLAFF,TGCGCCAGCAGGACGGGGGACACTAATTTAGCTTTCTTT
16,TRBV19,many,TRBD1,TRBJ1-5,CASSSPDRGVWQPQHF,TGTGCCAGTAGTTCACCTGACAGGGGAGTTTGGCAGCCCCAGCATTTT
14,TRBV15,-,-,TRBJ2-5,CAASSLGYSETQYF,TGTGCCGCCAGCAGCTTGGGGTATAGTGAGACCCAGTATTTC
13,TRBV3-1,many,-,TRBJ2-2,CASMATNTGELFF,TGTGCCAGCATGGCAACGAACACCGGGGAGCTGTTTTTT
13,TRBV7-9,-,-,TRBJ1-4,CASSVPSGERLFF,TGTGCCAGCAGCGTCCCTTCGGGGGAAAGACTGTTTTTT
13,TRBV10-3,once,TRBD1,TRBJ2-7,CAISERTGYEQYF,TGTGCCATCAGTGAACGGACAGGGTACGAGCAGTACTTC
15,TRBV6-5,-,-,TRBJ1-1,CAGSMPGPLGTEAFF,TGTGCCGGCAGCATGCCGGGACCGTTAGGCACTGAAGCTTTCTTT
14,TRBV11-2,many,-,TRBJ1-4,CASSSTPRSEKLFF,TGTGCCAGCAGCTCGACCCCACGTTCGGAAAAACTGTTTTTT
17,TRBV6-5,few,-,TRBJ2-2,CASSLWFLTPKPGELFF,TGTGCCAGCAGTTTATGGTTTTTGACTCCTAAACCCGGGGAGCTGTTTTTT
13,TRBV7-3,many,-,TRBJ2-5,CASSARTDETQYF,TGTGCCAGCAGCGCCCGGACAGATGAGACCCAGTACTTC
14,TRBV12-3/TRBV12-4,-,TRBD1,TRBJ1-2,CASSLGTGSNGYTF,TGTGCCAGCAGTTTAGGGACAGGGAGTAATGGCTACACCTTC
18,TRBV3-1,-,TRBD1,TRBJ1-5,CASSQPGQGDDSNQPQHF,TGTGCCAGCAGCCAGCCGGGACAGGGAGACGATAGCAATCAGCCCCAGCATTTT
15,TRBV27,many,-,TRBJ2-2,CASSLFASPTGELFF,TGTGCCAGCAGTTTATTCGCTTCACCAACCGGGGAGCTGTTTTTT
13,TRBV20-1,-,TRBD2,TRBJ2-7,CSGRTSVSYEQYF,TGCAGTGGTAGGACTAGCGTCTCCTACGAGCAGTACTTC